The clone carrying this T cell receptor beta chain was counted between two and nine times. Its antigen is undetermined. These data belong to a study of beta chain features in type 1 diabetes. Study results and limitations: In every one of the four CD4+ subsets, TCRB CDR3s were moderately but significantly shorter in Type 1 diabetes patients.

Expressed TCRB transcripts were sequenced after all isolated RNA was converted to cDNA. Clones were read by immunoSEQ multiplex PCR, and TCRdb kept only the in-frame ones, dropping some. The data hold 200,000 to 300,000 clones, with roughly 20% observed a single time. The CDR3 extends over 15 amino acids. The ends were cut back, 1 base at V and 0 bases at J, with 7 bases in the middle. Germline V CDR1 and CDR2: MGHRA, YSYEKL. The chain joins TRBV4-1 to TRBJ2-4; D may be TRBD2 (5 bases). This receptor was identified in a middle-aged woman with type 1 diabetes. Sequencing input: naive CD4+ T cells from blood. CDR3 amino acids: CASSQGEIAKNIQYF. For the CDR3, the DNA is TGCGCCAGCAGCCAAGGGGAGATAGCCAAAAACATTCAGTACTTC.